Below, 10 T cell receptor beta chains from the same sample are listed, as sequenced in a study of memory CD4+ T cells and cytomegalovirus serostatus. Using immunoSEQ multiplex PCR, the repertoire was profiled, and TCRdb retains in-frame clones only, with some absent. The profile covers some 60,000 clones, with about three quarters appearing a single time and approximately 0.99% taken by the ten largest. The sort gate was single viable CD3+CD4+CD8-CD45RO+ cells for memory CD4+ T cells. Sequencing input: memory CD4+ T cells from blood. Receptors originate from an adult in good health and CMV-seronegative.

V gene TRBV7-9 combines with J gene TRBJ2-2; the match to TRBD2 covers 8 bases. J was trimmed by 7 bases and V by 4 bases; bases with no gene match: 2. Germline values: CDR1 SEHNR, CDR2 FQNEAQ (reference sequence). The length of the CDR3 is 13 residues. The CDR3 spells CASSYAGGGELFF. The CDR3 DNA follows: TGTGCCAGCAGCTACGCGGGGGGCGGGGAGCTGTTTTTT.

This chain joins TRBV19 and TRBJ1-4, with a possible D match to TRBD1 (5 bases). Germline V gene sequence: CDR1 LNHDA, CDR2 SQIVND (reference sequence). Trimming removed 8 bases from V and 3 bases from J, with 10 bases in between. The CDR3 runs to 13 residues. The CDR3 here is CASLGRANEKLFF. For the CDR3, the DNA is TGTGCCAGTTTGGGCAGGGCTAATGAAAAACTGTTTTTT.

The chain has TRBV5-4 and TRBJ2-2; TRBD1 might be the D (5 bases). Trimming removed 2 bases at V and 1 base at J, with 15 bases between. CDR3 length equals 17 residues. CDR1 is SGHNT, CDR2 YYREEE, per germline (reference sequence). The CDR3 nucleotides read TGTGCCAGCAGCTTCATAATCAGGACACTGAACACCGGGGAGCTGTTTTTT. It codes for CASSFIIRTLNTGELFF.

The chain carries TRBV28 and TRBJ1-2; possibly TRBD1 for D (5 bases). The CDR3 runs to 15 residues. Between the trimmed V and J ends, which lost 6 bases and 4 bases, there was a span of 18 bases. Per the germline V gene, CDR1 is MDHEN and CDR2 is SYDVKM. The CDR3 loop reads CASSPQDTYGYGYTF. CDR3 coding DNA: TGTGCCAGCAGCCCTCAGGACACTTACGGCTATGGCTACACCTTC.

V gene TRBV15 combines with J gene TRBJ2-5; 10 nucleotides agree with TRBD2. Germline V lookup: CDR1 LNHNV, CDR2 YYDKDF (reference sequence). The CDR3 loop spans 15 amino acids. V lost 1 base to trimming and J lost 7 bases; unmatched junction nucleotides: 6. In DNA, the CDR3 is TGTGCCACCAGCAGAGCTAGCGGGGGACGCGGGACCCAGTACTTC. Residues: CATSRASGGRGTQYF. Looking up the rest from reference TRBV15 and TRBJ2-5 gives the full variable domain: DAMVIQNPRYQVTQFGKPVTLSCSQTLNHNVMYWYQQKSSQAPKLLFHYYDKDFNNEADTPDNFQSRRPNTSFCFLDIRSPGLGDTAMYLCATSRASGGRGTQYFGPGTRLLVL.

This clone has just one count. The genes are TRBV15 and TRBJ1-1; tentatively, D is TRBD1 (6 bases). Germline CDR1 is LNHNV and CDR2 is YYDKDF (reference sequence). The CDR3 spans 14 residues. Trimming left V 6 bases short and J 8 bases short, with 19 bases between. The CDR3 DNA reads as TGTGCCACCAGATCCAACCGGACAGCCGACGAAGCTTTCTTT. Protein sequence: CATRSNRTADEAFF. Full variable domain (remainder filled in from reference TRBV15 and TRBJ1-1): DAMVIQNPRYQVTQFGKPVTLSCSQTLNHNVMYWYQQKSSQAPKLLFHYYDKDFNNEADTPDNFQSRRPNTSFCFLDIRSPGLGDTAMYLCATRSNRTADEAFFGQGTRLTVV.

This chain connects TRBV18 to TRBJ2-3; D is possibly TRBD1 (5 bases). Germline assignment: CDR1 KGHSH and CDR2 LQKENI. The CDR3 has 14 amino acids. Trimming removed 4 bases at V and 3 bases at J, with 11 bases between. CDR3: CASSQYDSTDTQYF. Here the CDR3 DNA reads TGTGCCAGCTCACAATATGACAGTACAGATACGCAGTATTTT. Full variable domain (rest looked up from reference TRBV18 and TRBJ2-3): NAGVMQNPRHLVRRRGQEARLRCSPMKGHSHVYWYRQLPEEGLKFMVYLQKENIIDESGMPKERFSAEFPKEGPSILRIQQVVRGDSAAYFCASSQYDSTDTQYFGPGTRLTVL.

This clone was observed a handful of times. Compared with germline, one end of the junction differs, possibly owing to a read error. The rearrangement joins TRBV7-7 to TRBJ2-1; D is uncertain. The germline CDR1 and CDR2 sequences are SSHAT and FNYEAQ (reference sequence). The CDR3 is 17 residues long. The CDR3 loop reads CASNMRRWGNTYNEQFF. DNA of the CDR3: TGTGCTAGCAACATGAGAAGGTGGGGAAACACCTACAATGAGCAGTTCTTC.

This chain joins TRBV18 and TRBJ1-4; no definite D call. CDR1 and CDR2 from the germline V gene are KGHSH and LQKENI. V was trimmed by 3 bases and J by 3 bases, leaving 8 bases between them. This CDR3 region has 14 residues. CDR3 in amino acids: CASSPGWANEKLFF. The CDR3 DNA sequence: TGTGCCAGCTCACCCGGGTGGGCTAATGAAAAACTGTTTTTT.

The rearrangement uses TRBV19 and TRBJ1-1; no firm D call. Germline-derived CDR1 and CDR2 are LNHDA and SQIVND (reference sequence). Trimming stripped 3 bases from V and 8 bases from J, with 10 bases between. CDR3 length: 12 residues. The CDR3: CASSIAKAEAFF. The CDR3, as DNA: TGTGCCAGTAGTATCGCAAAGGCGGAAGCTTTCTTT.